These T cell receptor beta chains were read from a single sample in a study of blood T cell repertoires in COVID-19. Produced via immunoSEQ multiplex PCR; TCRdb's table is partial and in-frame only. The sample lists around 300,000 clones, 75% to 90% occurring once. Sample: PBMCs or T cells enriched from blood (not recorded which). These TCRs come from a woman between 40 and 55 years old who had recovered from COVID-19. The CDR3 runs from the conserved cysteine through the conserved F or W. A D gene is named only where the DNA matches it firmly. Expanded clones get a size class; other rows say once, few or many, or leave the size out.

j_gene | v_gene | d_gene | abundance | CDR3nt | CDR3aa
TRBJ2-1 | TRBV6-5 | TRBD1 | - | TGTGCCAGCCAAGGACAGGGAATCCCAGTGAATGAGCAGTTCTTC | CASQGQGIPVNEQFF
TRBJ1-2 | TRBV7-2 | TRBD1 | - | TGTGCCAGCAGCTTAGCTGGACAGGGTAACGGCTATGGCTACACCTTC | CASSLAGQGNGYGYTF
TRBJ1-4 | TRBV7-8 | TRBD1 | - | TGTGCCAGCAGCTTACGAGGGGGCCCAACTAATGAAAAACTGTTTTTT | CASSLRGGPTNEKLFF
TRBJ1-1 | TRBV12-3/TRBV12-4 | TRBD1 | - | TGTGCCAGCAGTTCACAGGGGACCACTGAAGCTTTCTTT | CASSSQGTTEAFF
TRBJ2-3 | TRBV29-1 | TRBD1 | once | TGCAGCGTCGGCCGGGACAGAGGCACAGATACGCAGTATTTT | CSVGRDRGTDTQYF
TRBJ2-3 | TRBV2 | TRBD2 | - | TGTGCCAGCCTACTAGCGGGTAGCACAGATACGCAGTATTTT | CASLLAGSTDTQYF
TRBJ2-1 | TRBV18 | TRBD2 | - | TGTGCCAGCTCACCACAGGCGGGGGGGCAAAATGAGCAGTTCTTC | CASSPQAGGQNEQFF
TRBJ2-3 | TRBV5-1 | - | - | TGCGCCAGCAGCTTGGACAGAAAGGAAGATACGCAGTATTTT | CASSLDRKEDTQYF
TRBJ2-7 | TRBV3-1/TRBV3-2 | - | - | TGTGCCAGCAGCCAACAGGACTGGGGCTACGAGCAGTACTTC | CASSQQDWGYEQYF
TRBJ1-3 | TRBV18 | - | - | TGTGCCAGCTCACCACGGTGGACAGACGGAAACACCATATATTTT | CASSPRWTDGNTIYF
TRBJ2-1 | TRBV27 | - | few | TGTGCCAGCAGTCCACTAATTACCGGGATCCGCTCCTACAATGAGCAGTTCTTC | CASSPLITGIRSYNEQFF
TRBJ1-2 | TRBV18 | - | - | TGTGCCAGCTCACCAAGTTTGTGGGGGGGCTATGGCTACACCTTC | CASSPSLWGGYGYTF
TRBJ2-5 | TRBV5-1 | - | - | TGCGCCAGCAGCCCACTCCAAGAGACCCAGTACTTC | CASSPLQETQYF
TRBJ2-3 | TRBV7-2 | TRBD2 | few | TGTGCCAGCAGCCTCGATAGCGGGGCCCCCCCAGATACGCAGTATTTT | CASSLDSGAPPDTQYF
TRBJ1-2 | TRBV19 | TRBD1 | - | TGTGCCAGTAGTATAGATGATTCCGACAGGGTTCAGCGCTACACCTTC | CASSIDDSDRVQRYTF
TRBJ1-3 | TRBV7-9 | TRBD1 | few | TGTGCCAGCAGCCCACAGGGGACTGGAAACACCATATATTTT | CASSPQGTGNTIYF
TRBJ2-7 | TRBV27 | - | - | TGTGCCAGCAGTTTCTTAACAGGGAGCTCCTACGAGCAGTACTTC | CASSFLTGSSYEQYF
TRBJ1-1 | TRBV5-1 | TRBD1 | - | TGCGCCAGCCGACCAGGACAGGGCACTGAAGCTTTCTTT | CASRPGQGTEAFF
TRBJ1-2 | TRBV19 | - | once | TGTGCCAGTAGACTATCGACGGCTAACTATGGCTACACCTTC | CASRLSTANYGYTF
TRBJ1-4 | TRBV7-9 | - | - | TGTGCCAGCAGCGAACTAACGGAAAAACTGTTTTTT | CASSELTEKLFF
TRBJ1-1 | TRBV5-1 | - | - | TGCGCCAGCAGCTTGGAAGCAGCCAGTAGCGGTGAAGCTTTCTTT | CASSLEAASSGEAFF
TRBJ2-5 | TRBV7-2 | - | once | TGTGCCAGCAGCTTAAGCCCTCGGGAGACCCAGTACTTC | CASSLSPRETQYF
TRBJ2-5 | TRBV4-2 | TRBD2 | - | TGTGCCAGCAGCCAAGACTCTTCGGGGGGAGAGACCCAGTACTTC | CASSQDSSGGETQYF
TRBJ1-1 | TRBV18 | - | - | TGTGCCAGCTCCCCCCAGGGAGGTTGGGCTTTCTTT | CASSPQGGWAFF